This is a list of T cell receptor beta chains from one sample in a study of blood T cells in healthy people across ages. TCRdb re-derived calls from the 5' RACE reads in MiXCR, one entry per CDR3 protein. The sample carries approximately 680,000 distinct CDR3 sequences, roughly 30% recorded once. Input material: blood. The receptors were sampled from a woman of 80 years or more in good health. Both conserved end residues are part of each CDR3. Each record gives: V gene, clone size, J gene, D gene, CDR3 DNA, CDR3 protein. A D gene is named only where the DNA matches it firmly. The size field is filled for only some rows; it gives once, few, many or a size class.

v_call: TRBV5-1; clone_size: many; j_call: TRBJ2-3; d_call: TRBD2; cdr3_nt: TGCGCCAGCAGCTTGACTAGCGGGGGTTTCACAGATACGCAGTATTTT; cdr3_aa: CASSLTSGGFTDTQYF
v_call: TRBV5-1; clone_size: many; j_call: TRBJ2-3; d_call: -; cdr3_nt: TGCGCCAGCAGCTTGGCCATTACAGGGTTGGCAGATACGCAGTATTTT; cdr3_aa: CASSLAITGLADTQYF
v_call: TRBV20-1; clone_size: many; j_call: TRBJ2-6; d_call: -; cdr3_nt: TGCAGTGCTAGGGGACACGGAGGTTCTGGGGCCAACGTCCTGACTTTC; cdr3_aa: CSARGHGGSGANVLTF
v_call: TRBV5-1; clone_size: -; j_call: TRBJ2-7; d_call: TRBD1; cdr3_nt: TGCGCCAGCAGATACGACAGGGATGACTACGAGCAGTACTTC; cdr3_aa: CASRYDRDDYEQYF
v_call: TRBV7-3; clone_size: -; j_call: TRBJ1-1; d_call: -; cdr3_nt: TGTGCCAGCAGCCATGCGGGGGCCACTAAAGCTTTCTTT; cdr3_aa: CASSHAGATKAFF
v_call: TRBV5-4; clone_size: once; j_call: TRBJ1-1; d_call: -; cdr3_nt: TGTGCCAGCAGCTTAGGTTCGTCGGCGGCTTTCTTT; cdr3_aa: CASSLGSSAAFF
v_call: TRBV15; clone_size: many; j_call: TRBJ2-1; d_call: -; cdr3_nt: TGTGCCACCCGAGGAGGGGGCTACTCCTACAATGAGCAGTTCTTC; cdr3_aa: CATRGGGYSYNEQFF
v_call: TRBV6-1; clone_size: -; j_call: TRBJ2-7; d_call: TRBD1; cdr3_nt: TGTGCCACCAATGGACAGGGCGAGCAGTACTTC; cdr3_aa: CATNGQGEQYF
v_call: TRBV15; clone_size: -; j_call: TRBJ2-3; d_call: TRBD2; cdr3_nt: TGTGCCGCCAGCAGATTGAGCGGGGCTAGCACAGATACGCGGTATTTT; cdr3_aa: CAASRLSGASTDTRYF
v_call: TRBV12-3/TRBV12-4; clone_size: many; j_call: TRBJ1-5; d_call: -; cdr3_nt: TGTGCCAGCAGTTTAAGGCGGGGCGCCTATAGCAATCAGCCCCAGCATTTT; cdr3_aa: CASSLRRGAYSNQPQHF
v_call: TRBV7-6; clone_size: -; j_call: TRBJ2-7; d_call: TRBD2; cdr3_nt: TGTGCCAGCAGCAGGGGACTAGCGGAGTGCTACGAGCAGTACTTC; cdr3_aa: CASSRGLAECYEQYF
v_call: TRBV7-3; clone_size: many; j_call: TRBJ1-2; d_call: -; cdr3_nt: TGTGCCAGCAGTCCATCGTTCCGGTTGTCTGGCTACACCTTC; cdr3_aa: CASSPSFRLSGYTF
v_call: TRBV18; clone_size: few; j_call: TRBJ2-5; d_call: TRBD1; cdr3_nt: TGTGCCAGCTCACCACCGGCTACAGGGGGAGAGACCCAGTACTTC; cdr3_aa: CASSPPATGGETQYF
v_call: TRBV4-3; clone_size: few; j_call: TRBJ1-3; d_call: -; cdr3_nt: TGCGCCAGCAGCCGTCGCCTGGGGGAATCTGGAAACACCATATATTTT; cdr3_aa: CASSRRLGESGNTIYF
v_call: TRBV7-9; clone_size: -; j_call: TRBJ2-7; d_call: TRBD1; cdr3_nt: TGTGCCAGCAGCTGGCCGGGACAGGGGAATTCCTACGAGCAGTACTTC; cdr3_aa: CASSWPGQGNSYEQYF
v_call: TRBV24-1; clone_size: -; j_call: TRBJ2-1; d_call: -; cdr3_nt: TGTGCCACCAGTGTGGGGACCCAGTTCTTC; cdr3_aa: CATSVGTQFF
v_call: TRBV9; clone_size: -; j_call: TRBJ1-6; d_call: TRBD1; cdr3_nt: TGTGCCAGCAGCGTAGGGCGTGGGACAGGGATTTCACCCCTCCACTTT; cdr3_aa: CASSVGRGTGISPLHF
v_call: TRBV25-1; clone_size: many; j_call: TRBJ1-6; d_call: -; cdr3_nt: TGTGCCAGCAGTGACCCAGGTTCACCCCTCCACTTT; cdr3_aa: CASSDPGSPLHF
v_call: TRBV5-1; clone_size: -; j_call: TRBJ2-3; d_call: TRBD2; cdr3_nt: TGCGCCGGCAGCCGGGGGGGACGGTGCACAGATACGCAGTATTTT; cdr3_aa: CAGSRGGRCTDTQYF
v_call: TRBV5-1; clone_size: -; j_call: TRBJ1-1; d_call: -; cdr3_nt: TGCGCCAGCAGACGGGGAACTTTGAACACTGAAGCTTTCTTT; cdr3_aa: CASRRGTLNTEAFF
v_call: TRBV7-6; clone_size: -; j_call: TRBJ2-7; d_call: -; cdr3_nt: TGTGCCAGCAGCTTAATGCCGGACAGCCCTATGGGGGGCTTAACCTACGAGCAGTACTTC; cdr3_aa: CASSLMPDSPMGGLTYEQYF
v_call: TRBV20-1; clone_size: -; j_call: TRBJ2-3; d_call: -; cdr3_nt: TGCAGTGCTAGCTTTCTAGATACGCAGTATTTT; cdr3_aa: CSASFLDTQYF
v_call: TRBV20-1; clone_size: many; j_call: TRBJ2-3; d_call: TRBD1; cdr3_nt: TGCAGTGCTAGAGAGTACAGGGGTACAGATACGCAGTATTTT; cdr3_aa: CSAREYRGTDTQYF
v_call: TRBV3-1; clone_size: -; j_call: TRBJ2-3; d_call: TRBD2; cdr3_nt: TGTGCCAGCAGCCAAACGCGGGGGGGGAGCACAGATACGCAGTATTTT; cdr3_aa: CASSQTRGGSTDTQYF
v_call: TRBV27; clone_size: many; j_call: TRBJ2-1; d_call: -; cdr3_nt: TGTGCCAGCAGTTACCGACGGGGAGCCTCCTACAATGAGCAGTTCTTC; cdr3_aa: CASSYRRGASYNEQFF
v_call: TRBV11-3; clone_size: -; j_call: TRBJ2-1; d_call: TRBD2; cdr3_nt: TGTGCCAGCAGCTTAGGGGGCGGGAGGTCCTACAATGAGCAGTTCTTC; cdr3_aa: CASSLGGGRSYNEQFF
v_call: TRBV25-1; clone_size: -; j_call: TRBJ2-1; d_call: -; cdr3_nt: TGTGCCAGCAGTGAATATTCCACAGGGTCAGGCTCCTACAATGAGCAGTTCTTC; cdr3_aa: CASSEYSTGSGSYNEQFF
v_call: TRBV7-6; clone_size: few; j_call: TRBJ1-4; d_call: -; cdr3_nt: TGTGCCAGCAGCCAATTAGGACGGACGGGAGAAAAACTGTTTTTT; cdr3_aa: CASSQLGRTGEKLFF
v_call: TRBV2; clone_size: few; j_call: TRBJ2-7; d_call: TRBD2; cdr3_nt: TGTGCCAGCAGTAAGGGACGGGGGGGCGGAAACGAGCAGTACTTC; cdr3_aa: CASSKGRGGGNEQYF
v_call: TRBV7-9; clone_size: -; j_call: TRBJ2-7; d_call: -; cdr3_nt: TGTGCCGGCAGCTCGGGGGACAGTACCTACTACTACGAGCAGTACTTC; cdr3_aa: CAGSSGDSTYYYEQYF
v_call: TRBV7-3; clone_size: -; j_call: TRBJ2-1; d_call: -; cdr3_nt: TGTGCCAGCAGCTTAGCTCAGTACAATGAGCAGTTCTTC; cdr3_aa: CASSLAQYNEQFF
v_call: TRBV12-3/TRBV12-4; clone_size: many; j_call: TRBJ2-2; d_call: TRBD1; cdr3_nt: TGTGCCAGCACCCTCGGGACAGGGCTAATCTCGAACACCGGGGAGCTGTTTTTT; cdr3_aa: CASTLGTGLISNTGELFF
v_call: TRBV10-2; clone_size: many; j_call: TRBJ2-1; d_call: TRBD1; cdr3_nt: TGCGCCAGCAGGGAGACCGGACAGGGGGCCGGTGAGCAGTTCTTC; cdr3_aa: CASRETGQGAGEQFF
v_call: TRBV29-1; clone_size: -; j_call: TRBJ2-1; d_call: -; cdr3_nt: TGCAGCGTTGAAGATGGTGGGGGAAACAATGAGCAGTTCTTC; cdr3_aa: CSVEDGGGNNEQFF
v_call: TRBV9; clone_size: many; j_call: TRBJ2-7; d_call: -; cdr3_nt: TGTGCCAGCAGCGAAGGGCAGGGAACCTACGAGCAGTACTTC; cdr3_aa: CASSEGQGTYEQYF
v_call: TRBV20-1; clone_size: few; j_call: TRBJ2-2; d_call: -; cdr3_nt: TGCAGTGCTAGCGGACAGTTAAACACCGGGGAGCTGTTTTTT; cdr3_aa: CSASGQLNTGELFF
v_call: TRBV6-1; clone_size: -; j_call: TRBJ1-1; d_call: -; cdr3_nt: TGTGCCAGCACCAAGAACACTGAAGCTTTCTTT; cdr3_aa: CASTKNTEAFF
v_call: TRBV5-6; clone_size: many; j_call: TRBJ2-7; d_call: TRBD2; cdr3_nt: TGTGCCAGTCAGCGGGGGGCGTTTTCCTACGAGCAGTACTTC; cdr3_aa: CASQRGAFSYEQYF
v_call: TRBV7-9; clone_size: many; j_call: TRBJ1-1; d_call: -; cdr3_nt: TGTGCCAGCAGGTTGGGAATGGCGGCTGAAGCTTTCTTT; cdr3_aa: CASRLGMAAEAFF
v_call: TRBV15; clone_size: -; j_call: TRBJ1-4; d_call: -; cdr3_nt: TGTGCCACCAGCAGAACTCAGGGGACTAATGAAAAACTGTTTTTT; cdr3_aa: CATSRTQGTNEKLFF
v_call: TRBV4-3; clone_size: many; j_call: TRBJ1-2; d_call: TRBD1; cdr3_nt: TGCGCCAGCAGCCCAGGACAGGGGGGCGGGTATGGCTACACCTTC; cdr3_aa: CASSPGQGGGYGYTF
v_call: TRBV25-1; clone_size: many; j_call: TRBJ1-1; d_call: -; cdr3_nt: TGTGCCAGCAGGGGCTTGAACACTGAAGCTTTCTTT; cdr3_aa: CASRGLNTEAFF
v_call: TRBV3-1; clone_size: many; j_call: TRBJ2-1; d_call: TRBD1; cdr3_nt: TGTGCCAGCAGCCAAGATCTTTGGACAGGGACATACAATGAGCAGTTCTTC; cdr3_aa: CASSQDLWTGTYNEQFF
v_call: TRBV18; clone_size: few; j_call: TRBJ2-1; d_call: -; cdr3_nt: TGTGCCAGCTCACCACAGGGACGATTCTCCTACAATGAGCAGTTCTTC; cdr3_aa: CASSPQGRFSYNEQFF
v_call: TRBV7-8; clone_size: once; j_call: TRBJ2-3; d_call: -; cdr3_nt: TGTGCCAGCAGCTTAGCGGCAGGGTATGAGGGAGATACGCAGTATTTT; cdr3_aa: CASSLAAGYEGDTQYF
v_call: TRBV7-2; clone_size: few; j_call: TRBJ2-3; d_call: TRBD2; cdr3_nt: TGTGCCAGCAGCTTATCCCGCGGGGGGCAGGCAGATACGCAGTATTTT; cdr3_aa: CASSLSRGGQADTQYF
v_call: TRBV7-8; clone_size: once; j_call: TRBJ2-5; d_call: -; cdr3_nt: TGTGCCAGCAGCTTGTCCAAAGAGACCCAGTACTTC; cdr3_aa: CASSLSKETQYF
v_call: TRBV2; clone_size: few; j_call: TRBJ1-6; d_call: -; cdr3_nt: TGTGCCAGCGGTGGGAACTATAATTCACCCCTCCACTTT; cdr3_aa: CASGGNYNSPLHF
v_call: TRBV28; clone_size: -; j_call: TRBJ2-7; d_call: -; cdr3_nt: TGTGCCAGCAGTTTAATGCAGGGCGAGCAGTACTTC; cdr3_aa: CASSLMQGEQYF